The T cell receptor beta chain described here comes from a study of cytomegalovirus exposure and HLA in healthy donors. Study-wide results and caveats: Associated with cytomegalovirus, according to the listing, were 150 to 200 TCR beta chains. Relative to the approximately 680-donor mean, N-insertions were reportedly fewer in an Asian-associated ancestry cluster in a later analysis. Several of the most significant clusters appeared, in a later analysis, to be linked to common viral pathogens.

Trimming stripped 0 bases from V and 0 bases from J, with 9 bases between. The length of the CDR3 is 15 residues. Germline assignment: CDR1 SGHRS and CDR2 YFSETQ. A note on this clone: What it binds is unknown.

The PCR was carried out with 60 Vbeta primers and 13 Jbeta primers. This table comes from immunoSEQ multiplex PCR, and its TCRdb copy is limited to in-frame clones, with some not included. The table counts some 110,000 clones; more than 0.8% lies in the top ten. Donors sampled were nominally healthy, though unrecorded immune exposures were likely. The source is a man between 18 and 29 years old in good health and CMV-seronegative. V usage is TRBV5-1 and J usage is TRBJ1-1; D ambiguous. The sequencing sample was made of PBMCs. The CDR3 bases are TGCGCCAGCAGCTTGGATGGCACTATGAACACTGAAGCTTTCTTT. This gives the protein CASSLDGTMNTEAFF.